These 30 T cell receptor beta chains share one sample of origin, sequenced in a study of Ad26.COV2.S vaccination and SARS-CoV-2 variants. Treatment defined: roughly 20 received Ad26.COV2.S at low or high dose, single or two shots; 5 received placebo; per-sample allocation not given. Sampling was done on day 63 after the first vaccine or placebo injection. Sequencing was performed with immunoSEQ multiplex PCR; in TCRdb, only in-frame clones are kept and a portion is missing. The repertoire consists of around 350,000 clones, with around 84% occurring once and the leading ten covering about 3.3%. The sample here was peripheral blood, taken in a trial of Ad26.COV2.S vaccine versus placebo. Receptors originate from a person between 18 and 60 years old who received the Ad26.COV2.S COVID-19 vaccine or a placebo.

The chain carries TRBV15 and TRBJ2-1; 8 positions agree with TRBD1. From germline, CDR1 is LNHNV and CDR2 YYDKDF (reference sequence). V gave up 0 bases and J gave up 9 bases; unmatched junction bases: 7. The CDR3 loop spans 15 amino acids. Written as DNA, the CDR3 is TGTGCCACCAGCAGAGAAGTGGACAGGGAACGTGAGCAGTTCTTC. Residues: CATSREVDREREQFF.

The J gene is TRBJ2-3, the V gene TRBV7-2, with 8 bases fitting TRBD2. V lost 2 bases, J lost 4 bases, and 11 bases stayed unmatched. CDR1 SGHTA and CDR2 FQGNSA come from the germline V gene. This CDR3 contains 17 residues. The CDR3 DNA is TGTGCCAGCAGCTTATTTCAAAGCGGGAGTTCTGCAGATACGCAGTATTTT. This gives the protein CASSLFQSGSSADTQYF.

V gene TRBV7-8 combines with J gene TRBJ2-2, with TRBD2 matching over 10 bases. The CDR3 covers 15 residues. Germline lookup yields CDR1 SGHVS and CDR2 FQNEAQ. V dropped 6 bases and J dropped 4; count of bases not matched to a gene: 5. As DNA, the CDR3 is TGTGCCAGCAGTCAGAGCGGGGGGGCCACCGGGGAGCTGTTTTTT. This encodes CASSQSGGATGELFF.

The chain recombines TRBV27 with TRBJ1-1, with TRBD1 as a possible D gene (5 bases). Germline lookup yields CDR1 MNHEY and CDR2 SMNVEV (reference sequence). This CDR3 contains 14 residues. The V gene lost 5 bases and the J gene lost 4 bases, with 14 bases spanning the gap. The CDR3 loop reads CASSIRVASTEAFF. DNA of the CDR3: TGTGCCAGCAGTATCAGGGTCGCAAGCACTGAAGCTTTCTTT.

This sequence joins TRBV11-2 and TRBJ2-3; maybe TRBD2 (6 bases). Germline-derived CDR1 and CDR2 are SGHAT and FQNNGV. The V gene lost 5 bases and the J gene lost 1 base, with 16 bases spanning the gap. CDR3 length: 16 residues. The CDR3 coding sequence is TGTGCCAGCAGCCCGAGGCAGGGAGGCGGCACAGATACGCAGTATTTT. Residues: CASSPRQGGGTDTQYF. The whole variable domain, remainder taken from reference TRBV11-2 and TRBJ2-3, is EAGVAQSPRYKIIEKRQSVAFWCNPISGHATLYWYQQILGQGPKLLIQFQNNGVVDDSQLPKDRFSAERLKGVDSTLKIQPAKLEDSAVYLCASSPRQGGGTDTQYFGPGTRLTVL.

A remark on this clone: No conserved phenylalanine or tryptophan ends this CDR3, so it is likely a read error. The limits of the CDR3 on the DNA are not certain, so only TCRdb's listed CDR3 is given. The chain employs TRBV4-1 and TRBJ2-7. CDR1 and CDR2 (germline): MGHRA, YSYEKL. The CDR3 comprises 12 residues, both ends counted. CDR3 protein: CASSQDCGTPLD.

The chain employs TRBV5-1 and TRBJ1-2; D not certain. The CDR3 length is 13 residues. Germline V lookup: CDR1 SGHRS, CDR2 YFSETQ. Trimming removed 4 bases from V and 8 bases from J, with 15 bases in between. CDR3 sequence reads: CASSRSTVEGYTF. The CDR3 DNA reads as TGCGCCAGCAGCCGTTCGACGGTTGAGGGCTACACCTTC. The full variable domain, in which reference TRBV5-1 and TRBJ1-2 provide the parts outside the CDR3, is KAGVTQTPRYLIKTRGQQVTLSCSPISGHRSVSWYQQTPGQGLQFLFEYFSETQRNKGNFPGRFSGRQFSNSRSEMNVSTLELGDSALYLCASSRSTVEGYTFGSGTRLTVV.

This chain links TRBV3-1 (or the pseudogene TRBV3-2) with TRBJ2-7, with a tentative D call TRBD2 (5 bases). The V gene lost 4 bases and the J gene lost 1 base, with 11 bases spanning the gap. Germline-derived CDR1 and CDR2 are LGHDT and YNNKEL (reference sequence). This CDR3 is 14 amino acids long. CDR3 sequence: CASSPFAGSYEQYF. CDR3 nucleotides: TGTGCCAGCAGCCCGTTTGCGGGTTCCTACGAGCAGTACTTC.

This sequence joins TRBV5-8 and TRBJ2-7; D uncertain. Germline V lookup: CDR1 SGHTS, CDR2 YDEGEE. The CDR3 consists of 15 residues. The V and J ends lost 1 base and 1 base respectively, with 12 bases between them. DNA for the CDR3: TGTGCCAGCAGCTTGCGAATGGACCGATCCTACGAGCAGTACTTC. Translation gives CASSLRMDRSYEQYF.

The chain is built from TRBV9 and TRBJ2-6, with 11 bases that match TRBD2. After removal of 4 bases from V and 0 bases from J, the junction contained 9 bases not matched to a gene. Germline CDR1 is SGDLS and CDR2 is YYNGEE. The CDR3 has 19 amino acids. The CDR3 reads CASSTSLAGALSGANVLTF. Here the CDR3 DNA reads TGTGCCAGCAGCACATCACTAGCGGGGGCACTCTCTGGGGCCAACGTCCTGACTTTC.

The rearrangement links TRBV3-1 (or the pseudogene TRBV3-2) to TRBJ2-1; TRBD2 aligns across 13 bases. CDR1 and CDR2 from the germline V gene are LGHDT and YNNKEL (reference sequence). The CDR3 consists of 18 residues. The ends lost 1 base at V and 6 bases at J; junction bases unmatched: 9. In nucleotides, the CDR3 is TGTGCCAGCAGCCAAGGGACTAGCGGGAGAGGGAATGTCAATGAGCAGTTCTTC. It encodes CASSQGTSGRGNVNEQFF.

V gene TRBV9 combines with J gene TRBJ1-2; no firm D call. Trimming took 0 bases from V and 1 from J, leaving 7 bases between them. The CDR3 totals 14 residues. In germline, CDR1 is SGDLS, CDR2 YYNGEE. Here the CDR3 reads CASSVAGFNYGYTF. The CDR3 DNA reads TGTGCCAGCAGCGTAGCTGGCTTTAACTATGGCTACACCTTC.

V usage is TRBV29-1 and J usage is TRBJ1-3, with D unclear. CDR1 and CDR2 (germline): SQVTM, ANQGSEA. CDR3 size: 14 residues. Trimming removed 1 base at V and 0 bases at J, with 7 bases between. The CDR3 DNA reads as TGCAGCGTTGAAGGGCGTCTCTCTGGAAACACCATATATTTT. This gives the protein CSVEGRLSGNTIYF.

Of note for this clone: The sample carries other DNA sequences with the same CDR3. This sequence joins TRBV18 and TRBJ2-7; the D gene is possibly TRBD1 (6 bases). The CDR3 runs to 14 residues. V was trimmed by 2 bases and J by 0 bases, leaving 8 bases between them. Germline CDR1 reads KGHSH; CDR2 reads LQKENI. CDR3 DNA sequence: TGTGCCAGCTCACCAGACAGGAACTCCTACGAGCAGTACTTC. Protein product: CASSPDRNSYEQYF. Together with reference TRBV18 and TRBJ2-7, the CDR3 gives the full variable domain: NAGVMQNPRHLVRRRGQEARLRCSPMKGHSHVYWYRQLPEEGLKFMVYLQKENIIDESGMPKERFSAEFPKEGPSILRIQQVVRGDSAAYFCASSPDRNSYEQYFGPGTRLTVT.

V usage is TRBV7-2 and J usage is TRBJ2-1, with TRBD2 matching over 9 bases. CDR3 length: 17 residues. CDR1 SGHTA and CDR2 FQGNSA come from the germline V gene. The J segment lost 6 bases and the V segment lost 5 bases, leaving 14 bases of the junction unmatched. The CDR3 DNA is TGTGCCAGCAGCCAGACCCCAGCGGGGGGAAAGATCAATGAGCAGTTCTTC. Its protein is CASSQTPAGGKINEQFF.

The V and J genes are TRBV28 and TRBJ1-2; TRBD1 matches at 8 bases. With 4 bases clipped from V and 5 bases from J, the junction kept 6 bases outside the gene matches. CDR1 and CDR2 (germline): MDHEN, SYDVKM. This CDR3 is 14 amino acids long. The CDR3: CASSYGQGVYGYTF. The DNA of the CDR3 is TGTGCCAGCAGTTATGGACAGGGAGTGTATGGCTACACCTTC.

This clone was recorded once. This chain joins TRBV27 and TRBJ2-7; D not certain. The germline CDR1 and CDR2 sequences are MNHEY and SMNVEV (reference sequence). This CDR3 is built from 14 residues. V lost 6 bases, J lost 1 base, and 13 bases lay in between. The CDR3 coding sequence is TGTGCCAGCAGCCGATACATGGTATCCTACGAGCAGTACTTC. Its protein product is CASSRYMVSYEQYF.

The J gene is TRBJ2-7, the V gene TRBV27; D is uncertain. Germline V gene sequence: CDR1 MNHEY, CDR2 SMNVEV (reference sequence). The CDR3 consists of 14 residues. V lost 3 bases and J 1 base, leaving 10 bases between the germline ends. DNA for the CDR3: TGTGCCAGCAGTTTTAGAGACCGTTCCTACGAGCAGTACTTC. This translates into CASSFRDRSYEQYF.

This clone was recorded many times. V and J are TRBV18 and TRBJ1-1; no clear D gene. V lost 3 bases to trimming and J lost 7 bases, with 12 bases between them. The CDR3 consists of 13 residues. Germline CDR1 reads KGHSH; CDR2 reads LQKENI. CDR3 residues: CASSPFGVDEAFF. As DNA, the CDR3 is TGTGCCAGCTCACCGTTCGGGGTGGATGAAGCTTTCTTT.

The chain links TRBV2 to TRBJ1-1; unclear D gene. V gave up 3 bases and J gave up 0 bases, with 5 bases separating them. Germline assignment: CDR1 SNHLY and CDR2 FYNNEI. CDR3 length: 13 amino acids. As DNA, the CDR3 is TGTGCCAGCAGTGAGGGTCTGAACACTGAAGCTTTCTTT. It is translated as CASSEGLNTEAFF.

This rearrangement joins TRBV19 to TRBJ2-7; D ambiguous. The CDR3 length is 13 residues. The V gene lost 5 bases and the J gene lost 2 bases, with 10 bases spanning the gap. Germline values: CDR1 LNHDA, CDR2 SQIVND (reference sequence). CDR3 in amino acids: CASSVHTTYEQYF. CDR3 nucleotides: TGTGCCAGTAGTGTACACACAACCTACGAGCAGTACTTC.

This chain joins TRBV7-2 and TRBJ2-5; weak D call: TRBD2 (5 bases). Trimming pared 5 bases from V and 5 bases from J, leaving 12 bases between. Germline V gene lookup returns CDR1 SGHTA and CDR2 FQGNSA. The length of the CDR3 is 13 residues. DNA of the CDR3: TGTGCCAGCAGCAATACTAGGTTCGAGACCCAGTACTTC. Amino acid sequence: CASSNTRFETQYF.

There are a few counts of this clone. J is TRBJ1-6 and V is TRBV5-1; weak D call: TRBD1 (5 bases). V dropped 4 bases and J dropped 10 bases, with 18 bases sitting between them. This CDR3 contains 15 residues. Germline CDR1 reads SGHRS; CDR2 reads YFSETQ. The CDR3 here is CASSPTGPGESPLHF. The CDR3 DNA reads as TGCGCCAGCAGCCCCACCGGCCCGGGGGAATCACCCCTCCACTTT.

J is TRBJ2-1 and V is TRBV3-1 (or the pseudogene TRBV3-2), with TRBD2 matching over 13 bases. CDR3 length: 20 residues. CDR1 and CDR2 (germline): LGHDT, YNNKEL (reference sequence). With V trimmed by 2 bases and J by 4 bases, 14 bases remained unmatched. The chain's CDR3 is CASSQPSQPGLAGLYNEQFF. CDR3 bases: TGTGCCAGCAGCCAACCATCGCAACCGGGACTAGCGGGGTTATACAATGAGCAGTTCTTC.

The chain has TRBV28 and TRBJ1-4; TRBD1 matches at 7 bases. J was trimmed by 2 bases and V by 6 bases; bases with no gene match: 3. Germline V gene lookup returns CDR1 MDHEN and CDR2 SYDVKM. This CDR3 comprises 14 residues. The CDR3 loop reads CASSLGQTNEKLFF. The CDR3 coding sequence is TGTGCCAGCAGCCTGGGACAGACTAATGAAAAACTGTTTTTT.

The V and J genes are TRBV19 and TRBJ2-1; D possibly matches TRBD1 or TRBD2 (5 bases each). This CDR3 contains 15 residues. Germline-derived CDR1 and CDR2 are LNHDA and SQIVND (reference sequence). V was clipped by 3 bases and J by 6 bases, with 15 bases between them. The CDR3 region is CASSIFGTAINEQFF. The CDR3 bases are TGTGCCAGTAGTATTTTCGGGACGGCGATCAATGAGCAGTTCTTC.

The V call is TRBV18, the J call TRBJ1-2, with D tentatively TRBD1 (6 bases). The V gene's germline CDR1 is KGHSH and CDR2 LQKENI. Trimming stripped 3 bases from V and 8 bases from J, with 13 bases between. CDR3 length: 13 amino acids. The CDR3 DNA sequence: TGTGCCAGCTCACCTTCGGACAGTCGGGGCTACACCTTC. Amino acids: CASSPSDSRGYTF. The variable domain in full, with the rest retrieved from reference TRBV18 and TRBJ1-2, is NAGVMQNPRHLVRRRGQEARLRCSPMKGHSHVYWYRQLPEEGLKFMVYLQKENIIDESGMPKERFSAEFPKEGPSILRIQQVVRGDSAAYFCASSPSDSRGYTFGSGTRLTVV.

Here the CDR3 DNA reads TGTGCCAGCTCCTTAACCCTCCTCATTCAGGCGAACACTGAAGCTTTCTTT. This encodes CASSLTLLIQANTEAFF. V usage is TRBV18 and J usage is TRBJ1-1; D ambiguous. Trimming removed 6 bases from V and 1 base from J, with 21 bases in between. Germline CDR1 and CDR2: KGHSH and LQKENI. The CDR3 is 17 residues long.

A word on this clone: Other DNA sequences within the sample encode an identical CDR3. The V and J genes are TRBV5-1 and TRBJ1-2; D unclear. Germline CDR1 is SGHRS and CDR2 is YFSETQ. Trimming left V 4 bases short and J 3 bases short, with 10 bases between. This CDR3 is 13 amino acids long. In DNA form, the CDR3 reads TGCGCCAGCAGCCCTGACGGCTACTATGGCTACACCTTC. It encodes CASSPDGYYGYTF.

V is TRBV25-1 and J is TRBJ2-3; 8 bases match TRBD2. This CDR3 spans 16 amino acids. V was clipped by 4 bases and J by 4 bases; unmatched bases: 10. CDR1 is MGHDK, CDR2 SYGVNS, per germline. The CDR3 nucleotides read TGTGCCAGCAGTGGAATGCGGGGGGTTTCCGCAGATACGCAGTATTTT. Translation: CASSGMRGVSADTQYF.